This T cell receptor beta chain was captured by sequencing in a study of blood T cell repertoires in COVID-19. Libraries were prepared by immunoSEQ multiplex PCR; TCRdb keeps only in-frame clonotypes and omits some of them. Of about 190,000 clones in the sample, approximately 90% were seen once. After removal of 0 bases from V and 2 bases from J, the junction contained 5 bases not matched to a gene. CDR1 is SGHRS and CDR2 is YFSETQ in the germline V gene. The CDR3 is made up of 16 amino acids. The sequenced sample was peripheral blood. The V and J genes are TRBV5-1 and TRBJ1-3, with 7 positions matching TRBD1. This TCR came from a man between 25 and 39 years old with acute or convalescent COVID-19. The CDR3 loop is CASSLAPDRPGNTIYF. The CDR3 coding sequence is TGCGCCAGCAGCTTGGCCCCGGACAGGCCTGGAAACACCATATATTTT.